Here is one T cell receptor (beta chain) with its context. Its matching antigen is unknown. Germline CDR1 is SGHRS and CDR2 is YFSETQ. This CDR3 spans 14 amino acids. Trimming cost V 2 bases and J 3 bases, with 8 bases left between them. The data originate from a study of yellow fever vaccine responses in identical twins. Study outcomes and limitations: Reportedly, twins' vaccine T cell responses looked partly convergent and partly personalized.

TCRdb passed the RT-PCR reads through MiXCR, listing each CDR3 protein once. The data show some 35,000 distinct CDR3 sequences, roughly three fifths seen once. The specimen comprised T cells from blood (PBMCs), unsorted or a sorted subset (not recorded which), sampled before or after yellow fever vaccination (not recorded which). The source of this sequence is a woman aged 18-35 years who received the yellow fever vaccine. This rearrangement joins TRBV5-1 to TRBJ2-2; D remains unclear. Written as DNA, the CDR3 is TGCGCCAGCAGCTTTATCCCCGACACCGGGGAGCTGTTTTTT. It specifies CASSFIPDTGELFF.